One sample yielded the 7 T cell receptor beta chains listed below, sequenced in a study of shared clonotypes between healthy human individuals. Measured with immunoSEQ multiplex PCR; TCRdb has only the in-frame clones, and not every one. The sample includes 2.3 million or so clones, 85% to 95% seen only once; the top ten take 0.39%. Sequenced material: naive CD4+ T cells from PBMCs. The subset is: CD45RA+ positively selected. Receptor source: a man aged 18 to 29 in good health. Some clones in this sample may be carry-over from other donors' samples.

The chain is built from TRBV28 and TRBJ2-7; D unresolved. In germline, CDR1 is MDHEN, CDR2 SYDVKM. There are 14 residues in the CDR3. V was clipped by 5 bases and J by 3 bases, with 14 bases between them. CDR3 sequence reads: CASSTSRSLYEQYF. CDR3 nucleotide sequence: TGTGCCAGCAGTACCTCACGGTCTCTCTACGAGCAGTACTTC.

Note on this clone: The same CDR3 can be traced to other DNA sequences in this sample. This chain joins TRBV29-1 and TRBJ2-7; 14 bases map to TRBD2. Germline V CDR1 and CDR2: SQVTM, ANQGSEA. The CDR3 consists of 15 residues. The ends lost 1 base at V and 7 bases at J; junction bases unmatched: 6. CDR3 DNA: TGCAGCGTTGAAGGGGGACTAGCGGGAGATGATGAGCAGTACTTC. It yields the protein CSVEGGLAGDDEQYF.

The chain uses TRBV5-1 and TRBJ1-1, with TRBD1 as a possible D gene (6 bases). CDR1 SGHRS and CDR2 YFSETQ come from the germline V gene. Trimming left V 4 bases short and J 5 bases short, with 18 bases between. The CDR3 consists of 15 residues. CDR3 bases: TGCGCCAGCAGCGCCCAACAGGGACTGAGGACTGAAGCTTTCTTT. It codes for CASSAQQGLRTEAFF.

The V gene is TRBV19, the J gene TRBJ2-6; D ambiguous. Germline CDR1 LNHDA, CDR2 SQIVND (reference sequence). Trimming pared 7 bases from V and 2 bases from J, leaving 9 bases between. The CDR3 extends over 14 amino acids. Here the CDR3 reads CASNRETGANVLTF. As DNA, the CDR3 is TGTGCCAGTAATAGGGAAACTGGGGCCAACGTCCTGACTTTC. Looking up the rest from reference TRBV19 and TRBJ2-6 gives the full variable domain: DGGITQSPKYLFRKEGQNVTLSCEQNLNHDAMYWYRQDPGQGLRLIYYSQIVNDFQKGDIAEGYSVSREKKESFPLTVTSAQKNPTAFYLCASNRETGANVLTFGAGSRLTVL.

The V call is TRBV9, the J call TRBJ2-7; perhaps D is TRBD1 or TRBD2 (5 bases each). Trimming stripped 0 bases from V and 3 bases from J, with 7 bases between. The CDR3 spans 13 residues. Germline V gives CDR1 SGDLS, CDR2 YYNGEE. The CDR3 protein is CASSVGGFYEQYF. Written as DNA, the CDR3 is TGTGCCAGCAGCGTAGGGGGGTTCTACGAGCAGTACTTC.

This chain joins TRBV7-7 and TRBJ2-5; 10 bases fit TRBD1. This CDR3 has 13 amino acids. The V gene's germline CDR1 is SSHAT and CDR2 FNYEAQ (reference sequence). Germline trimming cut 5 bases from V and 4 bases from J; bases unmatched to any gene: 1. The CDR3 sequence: CASSRDRGETQYF. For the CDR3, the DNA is TGTGCCAGCAGCCGGGACAGGGGAGAGACCCAGTACTTC.

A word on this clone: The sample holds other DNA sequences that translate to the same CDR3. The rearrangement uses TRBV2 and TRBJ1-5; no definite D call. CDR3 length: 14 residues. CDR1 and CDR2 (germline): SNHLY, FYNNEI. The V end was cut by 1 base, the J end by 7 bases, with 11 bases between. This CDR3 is CASSEVRVRQPQHF. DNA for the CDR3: TGTGCCAGCAGTGAAGTGAGGGTTAGGCAGCCCCAGCATTTT. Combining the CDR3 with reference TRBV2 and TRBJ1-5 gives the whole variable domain EPEVTQTPSHQVTQMGQEVILRCVPISNHLYFYWYRQILGQKVEFLVSFYNNEISEKSEIFDDQFSVERPDGSNFTLKIRSTKLEDSAMYFCASSEVRVRQPQHFGDGTRLSIL.